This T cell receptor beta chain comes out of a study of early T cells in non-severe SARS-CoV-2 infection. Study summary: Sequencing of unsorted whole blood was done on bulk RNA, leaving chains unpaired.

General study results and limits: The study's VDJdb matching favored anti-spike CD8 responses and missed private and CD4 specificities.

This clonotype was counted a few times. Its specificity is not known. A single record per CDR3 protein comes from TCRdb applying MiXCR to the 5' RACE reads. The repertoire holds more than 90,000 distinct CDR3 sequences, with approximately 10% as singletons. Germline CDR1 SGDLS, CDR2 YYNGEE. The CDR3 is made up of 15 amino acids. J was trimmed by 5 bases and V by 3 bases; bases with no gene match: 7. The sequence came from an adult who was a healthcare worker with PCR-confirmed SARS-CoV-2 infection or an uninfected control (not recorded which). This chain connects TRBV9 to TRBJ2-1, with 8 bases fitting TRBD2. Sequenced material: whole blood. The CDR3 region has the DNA TGTGCCAGCAGCGCCGGGAGGGTGTCCGACAATGAGCAGTTCTTC. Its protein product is CASSAGRVSDNEQFF. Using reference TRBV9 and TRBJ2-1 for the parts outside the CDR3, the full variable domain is DSGVTQTPKHLITATGQRVTLRCSPRSGDLSVYWYQQSLDQGLQFLIQYYNGEERAKGNILERFSAQQFPDLHSELNLSSLELGDSALYFCASSAGRVSDNEQFFGPGTRLTVL.